These 13 T cell receptor beta chains share one sample of origin, sequenced in a study of a mutant IDH1 vaccine in newly diagnosed glioma. The sample's time point: week 11, during vaccination. Vaccinated patients received 300 ug of mutant IDH1 20-mer peptide per dose, with topical imiquimod. These TCRs' antigens remain unknown. The assay was immunoSEQ multiplex PCR, and TCRdb's table has in-frame clones only and misses some. This sample has tens of thousands of clones, with roughly four fifths found just once. This material consisted of PBMCs, taken from a glioma patient whose treatment included an IDH1 peptide vaccine. Receptor source: a man in his thirties or forties with glioma.

This sequence joins TRBV5-1 and TRBJ2-1; TRBD2 agrees at 14 bases. With 4 bases clipped from V and 3 bases from J, the junction kept 3 bases outside the gene matches. The germline V gene has CDR1 SGHRS and CDR2 YFSETQ. This CDR3 is built from 16 residues. CDR3 residues: CASSQGLAGDYNEQFF. In DNA form, the CDR3 reads TGCGCCAGCAGCCAGGGACTAGCGGGGGACTACAATGAGCAGTTCTTC.

Here the CDR3 DNA reads TGTGCCAGCAGCTTGGGGTTAAATCAGCCCCAGCATTTT. Translated, it gives CASSLGLNQPQHF. The chain has TRBV7-3 and TRBJ1-5; D call uncertain. Germline V gives CDR1 SGHTA, CDR2 FQGTGA. This CDR3 has 13 amino acids. The V and J ends lost 3 bases and 4 bases respectively, with 7 bases between them.

The gene calls are TRBV2 and TRBJ2-7; D perhaps matches TRBD2 (5 bases). CDR1 SNHLY and CDR2 FYNNEI come from the germline V gene. Trimming took 7 bases from V and 0 from J, leaving 10 bases between them. The CDR3 runs to 13 residues. CDR3 protein: CASTRRSSYEQYF. Written as DNA, the CDR3 is TGTGCCAGCACACGGAGGAGCTCCTACGAGCAGTACTTC.

The rearrangement links TRBV9 to TRBJ2-7; D is unclear. This CDR3 has 15 amino acids. Germline CDR1 SGDLS, CDR2 YYNGEE. V was clipped by 0 bases and J by 6 bases, with 16 bases between them. CDR3 DNA: TGTGCCAGCAGCGTAGGGCCCGGGCCCCTCGGCGAGCAGTACTTC. The encoded protein is CASSVGPGPLGEQYF.

For this clone: Other DNA sequences in the same sample also yield this CDR3. The V call is TRBV5-1, the J call TRBJ2-1; no definite D call. V was cut by 0 bases and J by 0 bases, with 7 bases left in between. The germline gives CDR1 SGHRS, CDR2 YFSETQ. CDR3 length: 15 residues. The CDR3: CASSLEAASYNEQFF. CDR3 DNA: TGCGCCAGCAGCTTGGAGGCGGCCTCCTACAATGAGCAGTTCTTC.

This clone was recorded once. The chain uses TRBV6-1 and TRBJ1-1, with D perhaps matching TRBD1 (6 bases). Germline loops: CDR1 MNHNS, CDR2 SASEGT. CDR3 length equals 15 residues. The germline V and J ends were trimmed by 1 base and 8 bases, with 17 bases remaining between them. The DNA of the CDR3 is TGTGCCAGCAGTGAAGGGGCCGCCATGGACAGAGAAGCTTTCTTT. Protein sequence: CASSEGAAMDREAFF.

A single count supports this clone. The genes are TRBV2 and TRBJ1-3; unclear D gene. Germline assignment: CDR1 SNHLY and CDR2 FYNNEI. There are 17 residues in the CDR3. V lost 5 bases and J 2 bases, leaving 19 bases between the germline ends. The CDR3 here is CASSPTPDPRPGNTIYF. In nucleotides, the CDR3 is TGTGCCAGCAGTCCGACCCCCGACCCGAGGCCTGGAAACACCATATATTTT.

The chain uses TRBV7-2 and TRBJ2-2, with 8 bases that match TRBD2. CDR3 length equals 16 residues. The V gene end was trimmed by 2 bases and the J gene end by 3 bases; junction bases not matched to a gene: 5. Per the germline V gene, CDR1 is SGHTA and CDR2 is FQGNSA. The CDR3 loop is CASSLIPGGHTGELFF. The CDR3 coding sequence is TGTGCCAGCAGCTTAATTCCGGGAGGGCACACCGGGGAGCTGTTTTTT.

As concerns this clone: An end of the junction differs from the germline gene, which may be a read error. The chain is built from TRBV9 and TRBJ2-2; D tentatively reads TRBD1 or TRBD2 (6 bases each). This CDR3 has 15 residues. Germline V gene data show CDR1 as SGDLS and CDR2 as YYNGEE. The DNA of the CDR3 is TGTGCCAGCAGGGTAGGGGGACTTGGAAACGGGGAGCTGTTTTTT. It translates to CASRVGGLGNGELFF. The variable domain in full, with the rest retrieved from reference TRBV9 and TRBJ2-2, is DSGVTQTPKHLITATGQRVTLRCSPRSGDLSVYWYQQSLDQGLQFLIQYYNGEERAKGNILERFSAQQFPDLHSELNLSSLELGDSALYFCASRVGGLGNGELFFGEGSRLTVL.

The chain carries TRBV19 and TRBJ1-1; D perhaps matches TRBD1 (6 bases). V shed 1 base and J shed 1 base, with 13 bases lying between them. The CDR3 contains 16 residues. Germline CDR1 reads LNHDA; CDR2 reads SQIVND (reference sequence). CDR3 nucleotides: TGTGCCAGTAGTATAGGTGGGAACAGGGCGAACACTGAAGCTTTCTTT. It specifies CASSIGGNRANTEAFF.

This chain links TRBV6-1 with TRBJ2-5; no reliable D call. The CDR3 is 14 amino acids. The V end lost 2 bases, the J end lost 5 bases, and 12 bases lay between the germline ends. Germline V lookup: CDR1 MNHNS, CDR2 SASEGT. The CDR3 sequence is CASSELRKRETQYF. Here the CDR3 DNA reads TGTGCCAGCAGTGAACTAAGAAAGAGGGAGACCCAGTACTTC.

The chain has TRBV18 and TRBJ1-4; D uncertain. The germline V gene has CDR1 KGHSH and CDR2 LQKENI. Trimming left V 2 bases short and J 8 bases short, with 15 bases between. The CDR3 sequence is 15 residues long. The CDR3 protein is CASSPDNQSREKLFF. In nucleotides, the CDR3 is TGTGCCAGCTCACCAGACAACCAGAGTCGGGAAAAACTGTTTTTT.

This chain joins TRBV14 and TRBJ2-7, with 12 bases identical to TRBD1. The V gene end was trimmed by 7 bases and the J gene end by 2 bases; junction bases not matched to a gene: 30. Germline-derived CDR1 and CDR2 are SGHDN and FVKESK. The CDR3 consists of 23 residues. CDR3 sequence: CASIKAGTGGLLLCPSLTYEQYF. The CDR3 region has the DNA TGTGCCAGCATAAAGGCCGGGACAGGGGGCCTCCTATTGTGCCCTTCCCTGACCTACGAGCAGTACTTC.